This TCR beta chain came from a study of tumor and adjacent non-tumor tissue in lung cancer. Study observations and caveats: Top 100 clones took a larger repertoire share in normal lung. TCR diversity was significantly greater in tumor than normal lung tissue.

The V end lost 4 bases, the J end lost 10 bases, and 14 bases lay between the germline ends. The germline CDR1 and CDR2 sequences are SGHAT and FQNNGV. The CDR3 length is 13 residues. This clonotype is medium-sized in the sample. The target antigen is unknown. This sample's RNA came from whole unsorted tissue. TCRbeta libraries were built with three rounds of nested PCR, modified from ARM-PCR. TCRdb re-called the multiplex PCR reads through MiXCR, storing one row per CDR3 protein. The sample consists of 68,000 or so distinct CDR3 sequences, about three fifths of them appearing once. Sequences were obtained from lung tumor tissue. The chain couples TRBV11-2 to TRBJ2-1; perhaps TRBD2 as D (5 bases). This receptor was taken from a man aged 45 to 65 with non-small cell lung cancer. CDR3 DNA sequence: TGTGCCAGCAGCTCCCGGACTCCCCCCGAGCAGTTCTTC. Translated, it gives CASSSRTPPEQFF.